The clone carrying this T cell receptor beta chain turned up a few times. Its antigen is currently unknown. Expressed TCRB transcripts were sequenced after all isolated RNA was converted to cDNA. TCRdb keeps only in-frame clones here, not all; method: immunoSEQ multiplex PCR. The sample holds roughly 700,000 clones, around 15% seen once. The data were taken from a study of beta chain features in type 1 diabetes. General study findings and limits: There was a moderate but significant shortening of TCRB CDR3s in all four CD4+ subsets of Type 1 diabetes patients.

Sorting with CD45RO/CCR7/CD25/CD127/CD95/CD27 yielded naive, central memory, regulatory and stem-like memory CD4+ cells. The sequence was obtained from a man aged 18 to 30 with type 1 diabetes. The sequencing sample was made of naive CD4+ T cells from blood.

The CDR3 region is CASRSTRVGSYNEQFF. As DNA, the CDR3 is TGTGCCAGCAGATCTACCAGGGTTGGTTCCTACAATGAGCAGTTCTTC. This chain connects TRBV7-8 to TRBJ2-1, with D possibly matching TRBD1 (5 bases). The CDR3 extends over 16 amino acids. Germline V gene lookup returns CDR1 SGHVS and CDR2 FQNEAQ. Trimming removed 6 bases from V and 1 base from J, with 16 bases in between.